This TCR beta chain came from a study of control samples from healthy donors and cancer patients. The CDR3 has 15 amino acids. The germline V gene encodes CDR1 GTSNPN and CDR2 SVGIG (reference sequence). The germline V and J ends were trimmed by 1 base and 4 bases, with 16 bases remaining between them. Data came from immunoSEQ multiplex PCR; TCRdb stores just in-frame clones and leaves some out. The data contain 120,000 or so clones, about nine tenths of them singletons. This receptor was obtained from a man aged 40-49 years in good health. The chain has TRBV30 and TRBJ1-2; no clear D. Sample: blood. In DNA, the CDR3 is TGTGCCTGGAGTGGTCCGGGGAAACCCCTCTATGGCTACACCTTC. As protein: CAWSGPGKPLYGYTF. The whole variable domain, remainder taken from reference TRBV30 and TRBJ1-2, is SQTIHQWPATLVQPVGSPLSLECTVEGTSNPNLYWYRQAAGRGLQLLFYSVGIGQISSEVPQNLSASRPQDRQFILSSKKLLLSDSGFYLCAWSGPGKPLYGYTFGSGTRLTVV.